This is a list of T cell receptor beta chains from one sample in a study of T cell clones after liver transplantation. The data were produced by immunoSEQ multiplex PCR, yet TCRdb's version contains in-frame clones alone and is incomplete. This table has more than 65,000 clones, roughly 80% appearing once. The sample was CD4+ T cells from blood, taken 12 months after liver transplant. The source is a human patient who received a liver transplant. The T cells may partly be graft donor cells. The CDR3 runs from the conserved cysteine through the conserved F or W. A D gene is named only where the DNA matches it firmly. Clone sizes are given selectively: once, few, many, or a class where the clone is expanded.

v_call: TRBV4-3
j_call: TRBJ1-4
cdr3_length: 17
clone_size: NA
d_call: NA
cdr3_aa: CASSQREAAATNEKLFF
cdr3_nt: TGCGCCAGCAGCCAAAGGGAGGCGGCAGCAACTAATGAAAAACTGTTTTTT

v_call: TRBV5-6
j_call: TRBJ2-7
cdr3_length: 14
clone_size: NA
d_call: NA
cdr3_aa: CASSLGGNSYEQYF
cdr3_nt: TGTGCCAGCAGCTTGGGCGGGAACTCCTACGAGCAGTACTTC

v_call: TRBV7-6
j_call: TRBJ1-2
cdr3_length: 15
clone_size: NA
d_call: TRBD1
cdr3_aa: CASSRWTGGEGGYTF
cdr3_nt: TGTGCCAGCAGCCGGTGGACAGGGGGTGAAGGTGGCTACACCTTC

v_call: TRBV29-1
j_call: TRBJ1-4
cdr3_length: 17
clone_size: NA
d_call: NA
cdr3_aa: CSVEGALGSGRNEKLFF
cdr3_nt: TGCAGCGTTGAAGGAGCGTTAGGGTCAGGGAGGAATGAAAAACTGTTTTTT

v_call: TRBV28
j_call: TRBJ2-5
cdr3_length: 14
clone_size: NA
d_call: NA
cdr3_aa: CASSLVAAEETQYF
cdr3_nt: TGTGCCAGCAGTTTAGTCGCGGCCGAAGAGACCCAGTACTTC

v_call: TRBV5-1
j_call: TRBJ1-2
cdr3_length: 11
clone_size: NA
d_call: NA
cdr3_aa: CASKEGEGYTF
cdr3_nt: TGCGCCAGCAAGGAGGGGGAAGGCTACACCTTC

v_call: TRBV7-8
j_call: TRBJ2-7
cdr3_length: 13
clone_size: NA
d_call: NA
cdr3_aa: CASSLVATYEQYF
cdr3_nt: TGTGCCAGCAGCTTAGTGGCCACCTACGAGCAGTACTTC

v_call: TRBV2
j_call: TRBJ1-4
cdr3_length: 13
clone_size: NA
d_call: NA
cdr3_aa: CASRGTANEKLFF
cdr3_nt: TGTGCCAGTCGGGGGACGGCAAATGAAAAACTGTTTTTT

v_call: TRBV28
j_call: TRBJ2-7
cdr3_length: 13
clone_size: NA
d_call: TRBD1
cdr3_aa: CASRADRLREQYF
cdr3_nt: TGTGCCAGCAGAGCGGACAGGCTAAGAGAGCAGTACTTC

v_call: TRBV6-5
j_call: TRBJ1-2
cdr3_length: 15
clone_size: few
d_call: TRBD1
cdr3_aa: CASQSGQAQGGGYTF
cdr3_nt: TGTGCCAGCCAGTCGGGACAGGCCCAGGGGGGGGGCTACACCTTC

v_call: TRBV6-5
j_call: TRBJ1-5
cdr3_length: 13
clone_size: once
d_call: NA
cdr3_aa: CASSNTRYQPQHF
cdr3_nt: TGTGCCAGCAGTAACACCAGATATCAGCCCCAGCATTTT

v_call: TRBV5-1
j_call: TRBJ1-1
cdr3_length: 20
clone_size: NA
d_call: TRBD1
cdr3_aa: CASSLDGTGGRRRKFYEAFF
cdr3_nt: TGCGCCAGCAGCTTGGACGGGACAGGGGGCCGCCGACGAAAATTTTATGAAGCTTTCTTT

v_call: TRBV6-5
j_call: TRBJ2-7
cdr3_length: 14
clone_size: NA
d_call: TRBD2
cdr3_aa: CASSYTGGLGEQYF
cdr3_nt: TGTGCCAGCAGTTACACGGGAGGGCTGGGGGAGCAGTACTTC

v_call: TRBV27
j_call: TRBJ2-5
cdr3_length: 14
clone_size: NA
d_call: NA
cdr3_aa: CASSRISDQETQYF
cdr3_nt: TGTGCCAGCAGTCGAATTTCGGACCAAGAGACCCAGTACTTC

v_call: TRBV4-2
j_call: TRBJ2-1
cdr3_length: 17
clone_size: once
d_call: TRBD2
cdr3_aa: CASSQGLAGGSYNEQFF
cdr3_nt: TGTGCCAGCAGCCAAGGGCTAGCGGGAGGGTCCTACAATGAGCAGTTCTTC

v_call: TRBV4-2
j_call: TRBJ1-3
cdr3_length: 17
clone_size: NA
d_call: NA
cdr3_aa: CASSQGPTGGSGNTIYF
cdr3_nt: TGTGCCAGCAGCCAAGGACCGACAGGAGGCTCTGGAAACACCATATATTTT

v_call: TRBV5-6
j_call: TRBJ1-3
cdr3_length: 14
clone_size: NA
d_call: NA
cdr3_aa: CASSLGWPENTIYF
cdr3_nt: TGTGCCAGCAGCTTGGGGTGGCCGGAAAACACCATATATTTT

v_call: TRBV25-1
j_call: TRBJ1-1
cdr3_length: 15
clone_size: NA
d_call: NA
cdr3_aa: CASSEFAGMNTEAFF
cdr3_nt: TGTGCCAGCAGTGAATTCGCAGGGATGAACACTGAAGCTTTCTTT

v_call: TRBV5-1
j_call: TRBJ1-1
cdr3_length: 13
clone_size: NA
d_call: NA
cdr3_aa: CASSFNGNTEAFF
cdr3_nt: TGCGCCAGCAGCTTCAACGGGAACACTGAAGCTTTCTTT

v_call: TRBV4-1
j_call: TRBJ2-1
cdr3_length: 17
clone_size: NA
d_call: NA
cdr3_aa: CASSQGRSLDSYNEQFF
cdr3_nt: TGCGCCAGCAGCCAAGGCAGAAGCTTAGACTCCTACAATGAGCAGTTCTTC

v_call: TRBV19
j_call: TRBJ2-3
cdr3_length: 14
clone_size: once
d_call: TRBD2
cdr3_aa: CASSFGTSGDTQYF
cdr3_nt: TGTGCCAGTAGTTTCGGGACTAGCGGGGATACGCAGTATTTT

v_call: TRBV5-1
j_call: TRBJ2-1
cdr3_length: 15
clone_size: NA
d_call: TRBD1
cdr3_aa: CASSLARTGYNEQFF
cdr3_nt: TGCGCCAGCAGCTTGGCGAGGACAGGGTACAATGAGCAGTTCTTC

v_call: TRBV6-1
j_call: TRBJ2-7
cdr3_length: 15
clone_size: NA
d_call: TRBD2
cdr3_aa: CASSEASSGSYEQYF
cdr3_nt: TGTGCCAGCAGTGAAGCGTCTAGCGGGTCCTACGAGCAGTACTTC

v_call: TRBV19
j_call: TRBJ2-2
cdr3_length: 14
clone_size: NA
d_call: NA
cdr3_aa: CASSIGGETGELFF
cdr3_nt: TGTGCCAGTAGTATCGGCGGGGAGACCGGGGAGCTGTTTTTT

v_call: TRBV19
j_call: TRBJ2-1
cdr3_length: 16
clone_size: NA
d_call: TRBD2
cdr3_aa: CASSIGTSGRGNEQFF
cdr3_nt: TGTGCCAGTAGTATAGGGACTAGCGGGAGAGGCAATGAGCAGTTCTTC

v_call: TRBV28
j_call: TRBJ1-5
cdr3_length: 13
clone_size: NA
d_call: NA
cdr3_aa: CASKWAHGGPQHF
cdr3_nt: TGTGCCAGCAAGTGGGCCCACGGGGGGCCCCAGCATTTT

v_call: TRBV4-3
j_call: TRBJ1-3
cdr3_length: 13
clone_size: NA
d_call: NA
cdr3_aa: CASSQETDHTIYF
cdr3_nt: TGCGCCAGCAGCCAAGAAACGGACCACACCATATATTTT

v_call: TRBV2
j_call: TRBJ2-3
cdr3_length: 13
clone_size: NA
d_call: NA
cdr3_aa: CASSEGRVDTQYF
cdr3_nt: TGTGCCAGCAGTGAAGGACGGGTGGATACGCAGTATTTT

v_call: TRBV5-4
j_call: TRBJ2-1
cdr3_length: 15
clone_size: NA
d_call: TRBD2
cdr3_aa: CASSRSGEGMNEQFF
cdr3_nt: TGTGCCAGCAGCAGGAGCGGGGAGGGTATGAATGAGCAGTTCTTC

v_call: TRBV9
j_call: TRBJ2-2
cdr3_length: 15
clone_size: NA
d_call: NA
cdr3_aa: CASSVGAVNTGELFF
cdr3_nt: TGTGCCAGCAGCGTAGGAGCGGTTAACACCGGGGAGCTGTTTTTT

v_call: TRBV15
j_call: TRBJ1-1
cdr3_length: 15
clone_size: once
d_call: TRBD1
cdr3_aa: CATSRGDSMNTEAFF
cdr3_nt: TGTGCCACCAGCAGAGGGGACAGTATGAACACTGAAGCTTTCTTT

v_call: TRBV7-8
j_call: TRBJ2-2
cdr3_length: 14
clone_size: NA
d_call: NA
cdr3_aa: CASSPREYTGELFF
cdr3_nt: TGTGCCAGCAGCCCACGGGAGTACACCGGGGAGCTGTTTTTT

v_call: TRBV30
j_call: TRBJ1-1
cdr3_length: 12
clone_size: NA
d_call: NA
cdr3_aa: CAWSTSRTEAFF
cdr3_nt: TGTGCCTGGAGCACTTCGAGGACTGAAGCTTTCTTT

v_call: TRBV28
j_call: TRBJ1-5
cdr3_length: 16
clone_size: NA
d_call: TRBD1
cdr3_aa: CASSLIQGGLRQPQHF
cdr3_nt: TGTGCCAGCAGTCTAATACAGGGGGGGCTAAGGCAGCCCCAGCATTTT

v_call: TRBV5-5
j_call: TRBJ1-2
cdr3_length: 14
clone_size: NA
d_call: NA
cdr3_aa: CASSVTYEGYGYTF
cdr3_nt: TGTGCCAGCAGCGTAACGTACGAGGGCTATGGCTACACCTTC

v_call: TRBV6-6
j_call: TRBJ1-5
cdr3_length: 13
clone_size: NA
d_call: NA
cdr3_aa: CASSYSRGKPQHF
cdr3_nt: TGTGCCAGCAGTTACTCGAGGGGTAAGCCCCAGCATTTT

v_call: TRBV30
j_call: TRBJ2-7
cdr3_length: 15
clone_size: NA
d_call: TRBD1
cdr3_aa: CAWTDWTGGSYEQYF
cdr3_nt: TGTGCCTGGACGGATTGGACAGGAGGCTCCTACGAGCAGTACTTC

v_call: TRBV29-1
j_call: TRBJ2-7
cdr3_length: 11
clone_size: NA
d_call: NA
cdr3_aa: CSVGPRGEQYF
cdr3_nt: TGCAGCGTTGGACCGAGGGGCGAGCAGTACTTC

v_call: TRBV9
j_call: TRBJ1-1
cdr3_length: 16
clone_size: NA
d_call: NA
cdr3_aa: CASSPSAGGMNTEAFF
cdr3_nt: TGTGCCAGCAGCCCGTCCGCCGGGGGAATGAACACTGAAGCTTTCTTT

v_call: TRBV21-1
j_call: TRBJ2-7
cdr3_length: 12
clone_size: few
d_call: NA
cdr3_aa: CASSKCVYEQYF
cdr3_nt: TGTGCCAGCAGCAAGTGCGTGTACGAGCAGTACTTC

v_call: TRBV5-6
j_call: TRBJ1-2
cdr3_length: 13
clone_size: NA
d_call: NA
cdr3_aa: CASSLWGGYGYTF
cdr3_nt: TGTGCCAGCAGCTTGTGGGGAGGCTATGGCTACACCTTC

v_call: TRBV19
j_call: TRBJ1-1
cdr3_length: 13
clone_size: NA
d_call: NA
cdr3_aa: CASSIVRGTEAFF
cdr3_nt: TGTGCCAGTAGTATAGTGAGAGGGACTGAAGCTTTCTTT

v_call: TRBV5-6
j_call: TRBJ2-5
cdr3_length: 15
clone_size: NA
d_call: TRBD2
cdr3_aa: CASSLRLAGSETQYF
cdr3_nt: TGTGCCAGCAGCTTGAGACTAGCGGGATCAGAGACCCAGTACTTC

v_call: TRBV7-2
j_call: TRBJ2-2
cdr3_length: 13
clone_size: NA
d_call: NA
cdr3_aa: CASSLDYTGELFF
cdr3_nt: TGTGCCAGCAGTCTCGATTACACCGGGGAGCTGTTTTTT

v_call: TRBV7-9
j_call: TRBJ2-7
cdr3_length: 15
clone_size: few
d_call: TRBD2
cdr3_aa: CASSRDGLVVGEQYF
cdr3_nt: TGTGCCAGCAGCCGAGATGGACTAGTAGTAGGCGAGCAGTACTTC